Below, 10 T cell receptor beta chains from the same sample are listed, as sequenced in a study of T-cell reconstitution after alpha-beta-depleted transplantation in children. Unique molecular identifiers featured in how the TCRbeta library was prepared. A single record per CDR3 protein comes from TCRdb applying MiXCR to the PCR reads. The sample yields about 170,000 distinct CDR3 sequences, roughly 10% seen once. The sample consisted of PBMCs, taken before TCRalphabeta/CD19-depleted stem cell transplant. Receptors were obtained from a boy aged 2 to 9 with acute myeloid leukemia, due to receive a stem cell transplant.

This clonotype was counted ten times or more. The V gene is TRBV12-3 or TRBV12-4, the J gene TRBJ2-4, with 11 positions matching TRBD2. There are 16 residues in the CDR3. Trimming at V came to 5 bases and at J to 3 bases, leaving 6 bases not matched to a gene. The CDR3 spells CASSPTTSGGKNIQYF. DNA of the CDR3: TGTGCCAGCAGTCCCACAACTAGCGGGGGCAAAAACATTCAGTACTTC.

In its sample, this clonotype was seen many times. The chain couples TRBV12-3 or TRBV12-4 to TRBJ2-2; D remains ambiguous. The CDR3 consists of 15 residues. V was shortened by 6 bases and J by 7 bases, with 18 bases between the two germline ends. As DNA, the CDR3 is TGTGCCAGCAGCCGCCGGGCATTTGGTAACGGGGAGCTGTTTTTT. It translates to CASSRRAFGNGELFF.

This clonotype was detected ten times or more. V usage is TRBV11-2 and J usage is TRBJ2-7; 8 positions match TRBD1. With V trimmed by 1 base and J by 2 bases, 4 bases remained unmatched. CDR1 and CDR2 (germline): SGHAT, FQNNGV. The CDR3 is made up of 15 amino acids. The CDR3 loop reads CASSLVGQGAYEQYF. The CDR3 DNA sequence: TGTGCCAGCAGCTTAGTAGGACAGGGCGCCTACGAGCAGTACTTC.

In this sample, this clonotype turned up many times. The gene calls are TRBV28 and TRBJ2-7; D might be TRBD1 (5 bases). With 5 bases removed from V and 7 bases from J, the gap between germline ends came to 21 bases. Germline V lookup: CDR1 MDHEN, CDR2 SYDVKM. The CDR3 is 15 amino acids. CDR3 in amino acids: CASSPDTASGREQYF. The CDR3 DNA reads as TGTGCCAGCAGTCCTGATACCGCTTCAGGGCGAGAGCAGTACTTC. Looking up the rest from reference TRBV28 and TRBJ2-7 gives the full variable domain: DVKVTQSSRYLVKRTGEKVFLECVQDMDHENMFWYRQDPGLGLRLIYFSYDVKMKEKGDIPEGYSVSREKKERFSLILESASTNQTSMYLCASSPDTASGREQYFGPGTRLTVT.

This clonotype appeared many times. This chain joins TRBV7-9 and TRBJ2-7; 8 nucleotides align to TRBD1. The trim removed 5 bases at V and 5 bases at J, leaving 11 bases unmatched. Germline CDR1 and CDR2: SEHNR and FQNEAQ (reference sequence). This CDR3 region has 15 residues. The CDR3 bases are TGTGCCAGCAGCGGAACTCGACAGGGGTGGAACGAGCAGTACTTC. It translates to CASSGTRQGWNEQYF.

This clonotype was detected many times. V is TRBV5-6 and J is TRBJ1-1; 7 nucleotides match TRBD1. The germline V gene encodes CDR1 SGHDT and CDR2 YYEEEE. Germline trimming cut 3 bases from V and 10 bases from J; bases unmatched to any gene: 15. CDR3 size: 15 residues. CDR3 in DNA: TGTGCCAGCAGCTCGTGGGGCCGGACAGGTCCTGGAGCTTTCTTT. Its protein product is CASSSWGRTGPGAFF.

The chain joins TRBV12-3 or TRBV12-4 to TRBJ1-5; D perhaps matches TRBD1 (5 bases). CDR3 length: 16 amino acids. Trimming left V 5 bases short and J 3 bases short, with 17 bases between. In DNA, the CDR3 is TGTGCCAGCAGTACGGAGGCCAGGGTAATCAATCAGCCCCAGCATTTT. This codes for CASSTEARVINQPQHF.

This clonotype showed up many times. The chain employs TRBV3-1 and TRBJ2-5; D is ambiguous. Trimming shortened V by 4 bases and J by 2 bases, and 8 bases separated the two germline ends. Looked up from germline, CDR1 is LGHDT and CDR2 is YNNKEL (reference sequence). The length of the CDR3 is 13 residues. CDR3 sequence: CASSPNWQETQYF. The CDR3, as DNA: TGTGCCAGCAGCCCGAACTGGCAAGAGACCCAGTACTTC.

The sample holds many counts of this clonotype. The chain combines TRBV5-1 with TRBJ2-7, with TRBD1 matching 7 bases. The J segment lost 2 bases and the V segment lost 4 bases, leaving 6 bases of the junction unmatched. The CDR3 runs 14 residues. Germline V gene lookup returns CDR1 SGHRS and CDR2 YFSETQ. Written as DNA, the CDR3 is TGCGCCAGCAGCGACCCGGGACAGACCTACGAGCAGTACTTC. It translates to CASSDPGQTYEQYF.

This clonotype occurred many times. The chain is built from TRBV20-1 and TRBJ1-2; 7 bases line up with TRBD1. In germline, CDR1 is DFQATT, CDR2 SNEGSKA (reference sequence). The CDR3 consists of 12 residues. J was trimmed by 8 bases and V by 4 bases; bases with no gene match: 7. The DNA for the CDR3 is TGCAGTGCTACTAGGGGGCGCGAGGGCTACACCTTC. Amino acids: CSATRGREGYTF.